This T cell receptor beta chain was recorded in a study of blood T cell repertoires in COVID-19. After removal of 0 bases from V and 0 bases from J, the junction contained 0 bases not matched to a gene. Per germline, CDR1 MNHEY and CDR2 SVGAGI. CDR3 length equals 15 residues. TCRdb's copy holds only in-frame clones and misses some; the assay was immunoSEQ multiplex PCR. This sample has 45,000 or so clones, with roughly 86% found just once. The chain combines TRBV6-5 with TRBJ2-3; 7 bases line up with TRBD1. Material for sequencing was peripheral blood. This receptor was identified in a human donor in a cohort sampled during active COVID-19. In DNA form, the CDR3 reads TGTGCCAGCAGTTACTCGACAGGGAGCACAGATACGCAGTATTTT. It yields the protein CASSYSTGSTDTQYF.